These 27 T cell receptor beta chains came from one sample sequenced in a study of human T cells and chemical hapten exposure. In TCRdb, the RACE reads were re-called with MiXCR into one record per CDR3 protein. The data show tens of thousands of distinct CDR3 sequences, more than 9.5% seen once. The time point denotes: patch test 2, 6 weeks after DPC sensitization. Treatment: therapeutic diphenylcyclopropenone sensitization with weekly scalp DPC. The material was whole blood, obtained in connection with sensitization to the hapten diphenylcyclopropenone (DPC). The origin of the receptors is a man aged 35 to 55 with alopecia areata. Some clones in this sample may be carry-over from other donors' samples.

This clonotype was picked up many times. The chain recombines TRBV6-2 or TRBV6-3 with TRBJ2-7; tentatively, D is TRBD1 (5 bases). Germline CDR1 reads MNHEY; CDR2 reads SVGEGT. Trimming took off 2 bases at V and 4 bases at J, with 6 bases between the two ends. The CDR3 is 12 amino acids. The CDR3 DNA reads as TGTGCCAGCAGTTACCAGGGATACGAGCAGTACGTC. Protein sequence: CASSYQGYEQYV.

The chain carries TRBV20-1 and TRBJ2-7, with D maybe TRBD2 (5 bases). Trimming stripped 6 bases from V and 2 bases from J, with 17 bases between. Germline values: CDR1 DFQATT, CDR2 SNEGSKA (reference sequence). This CDR3 comprises 14 residues. The CDR3 sequence is CSAGPGVGTYEQYF. In nucleotides, the CDR3 is TGCAGTGCGGGTCCCGGGGTGGGAACCTACGAGCAGTACTTC.

This clonotype was recorded at least ten times. The chain is built from TRBV9 and TRBJ1-2; 7 bases fit TRBD1. V dropped 1 base and J dropped 0; count of bases not matched to a gene: 6. CDR3 length: 16 amino acids. CDR1 SGDLS and CDR2 YYNGEE come from the germline V gene. DNA of the CDR3: TGTGCCAGCAGCGTATTCGACAGGGAGTCTAACTATGGCTACACCTTC. It yields the protein CASSVFDRESNYGYTF.

V is TRBV6-2 or TRBV6-3 and J is TRBJ2-7, with D unresolved. The CDR3 runs to 11 residues. Per the germline V gene, CDR1 is MNHEY and CDR2 is SVGEGT. The CDR3 nucleotides read TGTGTCATCGAGTCGCCCTACGAGCAGTACTTC. It codes for CVIESPYEQYF.

This chain joins TRBV11-2 and TRBJ2-2; D is unresolved. CDR1 and CDR2 (germline): SGHAT, FQNNGV. The CDR3 runs 15 residues. V shed 1 base and J shed 3 bases, with 9 bases lying between them. CDR3 region: CASSLAGLDTGELFF. CDR3 coding DNA: TGTGCCAGCAGCTTAGCCGGTCTAGACACCGGGGAGCTGTTTTTT.

This clonotype was picked up many times. This chain uses TRBV11-2 with TRBJ2-3; D perhaps matches TRBD2 (6 bases). Germline lookup yields CDR1 SGHAT and CDR2 FQNNGV. This CDR3 is 16 amino acids long. Trimming took off 5 bases at V and 2 bases at J, with 17 bases between the two ends. CDR3 loop: CASSTQGLISTDTQYF. The CDR3 coding sequence is TGTGCCAGCAGCACCCAAGGACTAATCTCCACAGATACGCAGTATTTT.

In nucleotides, the CDR3 is TGTGCCAGCAGGGGCGGGACAGCCTTCCAAGAGACCCAGTACTTC. Translating it yields CASRGGTAFQETQYF. The chain carries TRBV28 and TRBJ2-5, with D possibly TRBD1 on 7 matching bases. The V end lost 6 bases, the J end lost 1 base, and 15 bases lay between the germline ends. This CDR3 region has 15 residues. Germline V gene sequence: CDR1 MDHEN, CDR2 SYDVKM.

The J gene is TRBJ1-2, the V gene TRBV14, with D maybe TRBD1 (5 bases). Looked up from germline, CDR1 is SGHDN and CDR2 is FVKESK. CDR3 size: 16 residues. The ends were cut back, 0 bases at V and 7 bases at J, with 18 bases in the middle. DNA for the CDR3: TGTGCCAGCAGCCAAGAGATGGGGGAAATGCGTGTTGGCTACACCTTC. It encodes CASSQEMGEMRVGYTF.

The table lists this clonotype with many counts. The chain couples TRBV12-3 or TRBV12-4 to TRBJ2-3; no definite D call. V was trimmed by 3 bases and J by 1 base, leaving 2 bases between them. The CDR3 consists of 12 residues. The DNA of the CDR3 is TGTGCCAGCAGTTTTGGCACAGATACGCAGTATTTT. Translation: CASSFGTDTQYF.

Only a few counts were recorded for this clonotype. In DNA, the CDR3 is TGTGCCAGTAGCATTCGGGGCCTTTCCTACGAGCAGTACTTC. This sequence encodes CASSIRGLSYEQYF. The gene calls are TRBV19 and TRBJ2-7; D may correspond to TRBD1 or TRBD2 (5 bases each). CDR3 length: 14 residues. CDR1 is LNHDA and CDR2 is SQIVND in the germline V gene (reference sequence). Trimming stripped 6 bases from V and 1 base from J, with 13 bases between.

The chain has TRBV20-1 and TRBJ2-5; D may be TRBD1 or TRBD2 (5 bases each). The last part of the DNA fits TRBJ2-1 better; the J call may be wrong. The CDR3 is 12 amino acids. Germline assignment: CDR1 DFQATT and CDR2 SNEGSKA (reference sequence). CDR3 region: CSASGTEETQFF. The CDR3 region has the DNA TGCAGTGCTTCGGGGACGGAAGAGACCCAGTTCTTC.

CDR3 region: CASSPWTGWDEQFF. DNA of the CDR3: TGCGCCAGCAGCCCGTGGACAGGGTGGGATGAGCAGTTCTTC. The chain employs TRBV4-3 and TRBJ2-1; 8 bases align to TRBD1. Per the germline V gene, CDR1 is LGHNA and CDR2 is YSLEER. The trim removed 4 bases at V and 8 bases at J, leaving 7 bases unmatched. CDR3 length: 14 residues.

This clonotype showed up just a few times. The chain recombines TRBV14 with TRBJ1-6; 9 bases fit TRBD1. Looked up from germline, CDR1 is SGHDN and CDR2 is FVKESK. The CDR3 has 16 amino acids. With 1 base clipped from V and 7 bases from J, the junction kept 5 bases outside the gene matches. The CDR3 region is CASSQVGTGLNSPLHF. The CDR3 region has the DNA TGTGCCAGCAGCCAAGTGGGGACAGGGTTAAATTCACCCCTCCACTTT.

This clonotype was detected a few times. One end of the junction does not line up with germline, which may come from a read error. The CDR3 nucleotides read TGTGCCAGCAACTTAGCGGGGCAGGGGACAGATACGCAGTATTTT. This encodes CASNLAGQGTDTQYF. The rearrangement uses TRBV7-2 and TRBJ2-3, with TRBD2 identical over 8 bases. The CDR3 length is 15 residues. Germline V gene lookup returns CDR1 SGHTA and CDR2 FQGNSA.

Ten or more counts support this clonotype. This CDR3 is CASSTIAGGNHEQYF. CDR3 nucleotides: TGTGCCAGCAGTACCATAGCGGGAGGAAACCACGAGCAGTACTTC. V usage is TRBV28 and J usage is TRBJ2-7; 10 nucleotides match TRBD2. The V segment lost 5 bases and the J segment 5 bases; nucleotides outside the gene matches: 9. CDR3 length equals 15 residues. Germline V lookup: CDR1 MDHEN, CDR2 SYDVKM. The full variable domain, with the rest looked up from reference TRBV28 and TRBJ2-7, is DVKVTQSSRYLVKRTGEKVFLECVQDMDHENMFWYRQDPGLGLRLIYFSYDVKMKEKGDIPEGYSVSREKKERFSLILESASTNQTSMYLCASSTIAGGNHEQYFGPGTRLTVT.

The sample holds many counts of this clonotype. Here the CDR3 DNA reads TGCAGCGTTGGACAGGGGTCAGCCCAGTACTTC. Its translation: CSVGQGSAQYF. The genes are TRBV29-1 and TRBJ2-5, with TRBD1 matching 8 bases. The CDR3 sequence is 11 residues long. Trimming at V came to 4 bases and at J to 9 bases, leaving 4 bases not matched to a gene. Germline loops: CDR1 SQVTM, CDR2 ANQGSEA. The variable domain in full, with the rest retrieved from reference TRBV29-1 and TRBJ2-5, is SAVISQKPSRDICQRGTSLTIQCQVDSQVTMMFWYRQQPGQSLTLIATANQGSEATYESGFVIDKFPISRPNLTFSTLTVSNMSPEDSSIYLCSVGQGSAQYFGPGTRLLVL.

This chain links TRBV20-1 with TRBJ2-5, with D hard to call. Germline CDR1 and CDR2: DFQATT and SNEGSKA (reference sequence). The CDR3 runs 12 residues. V lost 6 bases, J lost 4 bases, and 12 bases lay in between. The CDR3 spells CSAKPGLETQYF. The DNA for the CDR3 is TGCAGTGCAAAGCCCGGGCTAGAGACCCAGTACTTC.

This clonotype has at least ten counts. The J gene is TRBJ1-4, the V gene TRBV11-3; no definite D call. Trimming shortened V by 3 bases and J by 7 bases, and 21 bases separated the two germline ends. CDR3 length equals 17 residues. Per germline, CDR1 SGHNT and CDR2 YENEEA. CDR3 coding DNA: TGTGCCAGCAGCTTCGGGTTTGGCGGGGTCTCGGGTGAAAAACTGTTTTTT. It translates to CASSFGFGGVSGEKLFF.

The sample holds a few counts of this clonotype. The gene calls are TRBV7-2 and TRBJ2-3; 11 nucleotides align to TRBD2. Germline loops: CDR1 SGHTA, CDR2 FQGNSA. The V gene end was trimmed by 5 bases and the J gene end by 0 bases; junction bases not matched to a gene: 10. The CDR3 loop spans 18 amino acids. As DNA, the CDR3 is TGTGCCAGCAGCCGTAGCGGGAGGGGCATTACTAGCACAGATACGCAGTATTTT. Its translation: CASSRSGRGITSTDTQYF.

The chain carries TRBV11-2 and TRBJ2-3; 7 nucleotides agree with TRBD1. This CDR3 is 16 amino acids long. Germline CDR1 and CDR2: SGHAT and FQNNGV. The V segment lost 3 bases and the J segment 0 bases; nucleotides outside the gene matches: 6. CDR3 region: CASSFGQAVSTDTQYF. CDR3 nucleotides: TGTGCCAGCAGCTTCGGACAGGCCGTGAGCACAGATACGCAGTATTTT.

This chain links TRBV9 with TRBJ1-6; D is possibly TRBD1 (6 bases). This CDR3 spans 13 amino acids. Germline CDR1 reads SGDLS; CDR2 reads YYNGEE. V was pared by 3 bases and J by 7 bases, with 8 bases between. The CDR3 sequence: CASSGGQNSPLHF. CDR3 nucleotide sequence: TGTGCCAGCAGCGGGGGGCAAAATTCACCCCTCCACTTT.

The CDR3 DNA reads TGTGCCAGCAGCCCGAGGACAGGGTGGAATGAGCAGTTCTTC. Amino acids: CASSPRTGWNEQFF. The genes are TRBV7-3 and TRBJ2-1; 8 nucleotides match TRBD1. CDR1 and CDR2 from the germline V gene are SGHTA and FQGTGA. The CDR3 length is 14 residues. V shed 5 bases, J shed 7 bases, and the junction held 7 bases outside the gene matches.

The sample holds many counts of this clonotype. This sequence joins TRBV20-1 and TRBJ2-7, with D possibly matching TRBD2 (6 bases). There are 13 residues in the CDR3. The V end lost 7 bases, the J end lost 0 bases, and 13 bases lay between the germline ends. The germline V gene has CDR1 DFQATT and CDR2 SNEGSKA (reference sequence). The CDR3 nucleotides read TGCAGTGGGAGGGTGGCAAGCTCCTACGAGCAGTACTTC. Its protein product is CSGRVASSYEQYF.

The chain carries TRBV6-2 or TRBV6-3 and TRBJ2-1, with TRBD2 as a possible D gene (6 bases). The CDR3 sequence is 15 residues long. The germline V gene has CDR1 MNHEY and CDR2 SVGEGT. The V gene lost 2 bases and the J gene lost 6 bases, with 14 bases spanning the gap. The CDR3: CASSYRTGSINEQFF. In nucleotides, the CDR3 is TGTGCCAGCAGTTACAGGACCGGGAGTATCAATGAGCAGTTCTTC.

This clonotype came up many times. The rearrangement joins TRBV6-2 or TRBV6-3 to TRBJ2-1, with D unresolved. V was trimmed by 4 bases and J by 9 bases, leaving 16 bases between them. Germline V gene sequence: CDR1 MNHEY, CDR2 SVGEGT. The length of the CDR3 is 14 residues. This CDR3 is CASSLASLPGEQFF. The CDR3 bases are TGTGCCAGCAGTTTAGCCTCTCTCCCCGGTGAGCAGTTCTTC.

This clonotype turned up a few times. This chain connects TRBV20-1 to TRBJ1-1; a weak D match, TRBD1 (5 bases). Germline CDR1 reads DFQATT; CDR2 reads SNEGSKA (reference sequence). The CDR3 spans 14 residues. The germline V and J ends were trimmed by 4 bases and 5 bases, with 17 bases remaining between them. The CDR3 DNA follows: TGCAGTGCTACTCCTCCTGACAGACAAACTGAAGCTTTCTTT. Translation: CSATPPDRQTEAFF.

A note on this clonotype: A read error is possible here, since a much larger clone lies one base away. The final CDR3 position lacks the conserved phenylalanine or tryptophan, pointing to a likely read error. The CDR3 reads CSARWRHTDTQYV. In nucleotides, the CDR3 is TGCAGTGCTAGATGGAGGCACACAGATACGCAGTATGTT. The V call is TRBV20-1, the J call TRBJ2-3; a possible D gene is TRBD2 (5 bases). CDR3 size: 13 residues. Per the germline V gene, CDR1 is DFQATT and CDR2 is SNEGSKA (reference sequence). Trimming removed 2 bases from V and 2 bases from J, with 8 bases in between.